This paragraph reports one T cell receptor beta chain. The antigen it binds to is not known. No clone much larger than this one lies a single base away; base qualities are absent. Library method: PCR. Sequenced using an Illumina HiSeq 2500. To normalize quantification of the TCRbeta repertoire, the TCR libraries were built with molecular barcoding that relied on unique molecular identifiers. TCRdb passed the public sequencing reads through fastp at Q25 and MiXCR, retaining productive beta sequences. CDR3 protein duplicates are merged, each entry listing the most common genes and DNA. Within this sample are some 400,000 distinct CDR3 sequences, with 20% of them counted one time only. The top ten constitute less than 4.5% of the sample. This sample is drawn from a study of T-cell reconstitution after alpha-beta-depleted transplantation in children (dated by TCRdb to the mid-2010s). Broadly, across the study: T-cell immune reconstitution after TCRalphabeta/CD19-depleted allogeneic hematopoietic cell transplantation in children was quantitatively tracked in the study by means of TCR repertoire profiling.

Sequences DFQATT (CDR1) and SNEGSKA (CDR2) are obtained from the germline V gene (reference sequence). The CDR3 goes from the cysteine to the phenylalanine over 13 residues. Kept here is only the CDR3 DNA, which spans 39 bases and is read in frame from base 1. V drops 5 bases and J drops 8 bases, leaving 13 bases in between. This material consisted of PBMCs from the stem cell graft donor, taken from the stem cell graft. This chain joins TRBV20-1 to TRBJ1-6, with the D gene too uncertain to name. The clonotype comes from a human donor who donated a stem cell graft to a child with acute myeloid leukemia. The DNA sequence is as follows: TGCAGTGCTCCGACGGGGTCGGATTCACCCCTCCACTTT. It is translated as CSAPTGSDSPLHF.